Included here is one T cell receptor (beta chain) sequence, with context. Its antigen specificity is not known. There are no base qualities to consult, and no much larger clone falls within one base. The record originates from a study of CD8 T cells in Susac syndrome (dated by TCRdb to between 2018 and 2021). Context from the whole study: Of the Susac syndrome patients who were sequenced, about six had clinically active disease and roughly 8 were in clinical remission. At blood withdrawal, Susac syndrome patients were either therapy-naive, taking corticosteroids (in some cases with IVIg as well), or taking IVIg alone. Whether CD8+ T cell activation and differentiation in Susac syndrome was antigen driven was tested using repertoire sequencing.

Relative to germline, V is 6 bases shorter and J is 6 bases shorter, with 12 bases between their ends. The germline V gene provides CDR1 MDHEN and CDR2 SYDVKM. The CDR3 has 12 amino acids, counting the end cysteine and phenylalanine. Only the CDR3 portion is preserved as DNA: 36 bases, with reading frame beginning at the first base. RNA was extracted with the RNeasy kit and roughly 0.5 to 1 ug was reverse transcribed using random hexamers. The immunoSEQ multiplex PCR assay, which covers 54 Vbeta and 13 Jbeta segments, was used to amplify TCR beta CDR3 regions. PCR amplification bias was corrected using a synthetic template baseline for primer optimization and computational correction. Per the authors' processing: Reads were annotated to V, D and J genes per IMGT and analyzed with immunoSEQ Analyzer, keeping only productive sequences. Clonality was computed as one minus Shannon entropy normalized by log2 of the number of productive unique sequences. For each patient and control, public and private clones were evaluated within the 100 most prevalent clones. Clones were defined as Susac-specific when absent from the healthy and MS cohorts, from roughly 1,100 published viral clones and from other ImmuneACCESS disease sequences. TCRdb ran its own pipeline on the public reads, namely fastp trimming at Q25 and MiXCR clone calling, and kept in-frame beta chains. Rows with a matching CDR3 protein are joined into one entry that keeps the most common DNA and genes. Here the V and J calls rest on TCRdb's processing, not on the authors' analysis. Within this sample are under 150,000 distinct CDR3 sequences, with around 95% of them counted one time only. The ten largest make up approximately 0.08% of the sample.

Peripheral blood CD8+ and CD4+ T cells from healthy donors, Susac syndrome patients and multiple sclerosis patients were profiled by high-throughput TCR beta sequencing. Recently defined diagnostic criteria for definite or probable disease were met by the Susac syndrome patients. Bulk CD8+ and CD4+ T cells were purified magnetically by negative isolation, whereas CD8+ TEMRA cells were enriched by FACS. Blood was collected in EDTA tubes and processed within 24 hours, with PBMCs isolated through density gradient centrifugation. PBMCs intended for TCR sequencing were cryopreserved in liquid nitrogen and thawed later in a water bath at 37 degrees C. A purity of at least 90% was achieved for sorted or isolated CD4+, CD8+ and CD8+ TEMRA cells. Overall results and qualifications from the work: The TCR sequencing and HLA analysis was acknowledged to have included a relatively small number of individuals. The CD4+ T cell repertoire of patients with Susac syndrome showed no detectable clonal expansion.

Material: CD4+ T cells from PBMCs. The rearrangement combines TRBV28 with TRBJ2-7; no D gene is confidently identified. The clonotype comes from a human donor with Susac syndrome. The sequenced DNA: TGTGCCAGCAGCATCTTTACCCTCGAGCAGTACTTC. Translation gives CASSIFTLEQYF.